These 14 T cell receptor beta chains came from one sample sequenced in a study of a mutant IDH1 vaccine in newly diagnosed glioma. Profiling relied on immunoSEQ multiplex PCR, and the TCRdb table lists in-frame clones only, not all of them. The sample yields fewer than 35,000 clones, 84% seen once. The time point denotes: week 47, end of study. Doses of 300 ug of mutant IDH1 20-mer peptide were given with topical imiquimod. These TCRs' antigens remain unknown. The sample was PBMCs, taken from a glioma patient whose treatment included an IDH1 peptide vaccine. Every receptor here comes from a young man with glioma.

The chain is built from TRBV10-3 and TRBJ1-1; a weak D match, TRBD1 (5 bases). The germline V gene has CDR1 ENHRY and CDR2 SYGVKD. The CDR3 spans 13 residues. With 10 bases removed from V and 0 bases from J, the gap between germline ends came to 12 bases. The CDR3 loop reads CATTDLMNTEAFF. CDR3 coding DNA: TGTGCCACGACAGATTTAATGAACACTGAAGCTTTCTTT.

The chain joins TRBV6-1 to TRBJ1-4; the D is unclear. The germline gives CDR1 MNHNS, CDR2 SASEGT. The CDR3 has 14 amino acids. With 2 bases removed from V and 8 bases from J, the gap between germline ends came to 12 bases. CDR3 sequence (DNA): TGTGCCAGCAGTGAACAGTTAATTCGAGAAAAACTGTTTTTT. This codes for CASSEQLIREKLFF.

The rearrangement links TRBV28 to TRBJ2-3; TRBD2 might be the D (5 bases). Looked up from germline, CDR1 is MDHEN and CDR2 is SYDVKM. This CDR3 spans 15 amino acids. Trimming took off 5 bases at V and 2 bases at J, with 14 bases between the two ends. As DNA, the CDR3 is TGTGCCAGCAGTCGGGGTACCCTTATCACAGATACGCAGTATTTT. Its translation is CASSRGTLITDTQYF.

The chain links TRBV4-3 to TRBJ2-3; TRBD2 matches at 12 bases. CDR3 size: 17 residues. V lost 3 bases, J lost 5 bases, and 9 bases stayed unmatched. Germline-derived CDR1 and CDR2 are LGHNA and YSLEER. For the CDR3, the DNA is TGCGCCAGCAGCCATGAAAGGACTAGCGGGGAGAGAGATACGCAGTATTTT. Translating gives CASSHERTSGERDTQYF.

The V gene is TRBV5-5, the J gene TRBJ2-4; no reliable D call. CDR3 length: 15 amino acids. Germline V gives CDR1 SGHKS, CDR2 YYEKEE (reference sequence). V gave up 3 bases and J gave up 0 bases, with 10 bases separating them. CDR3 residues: CASSSHGLAKNIQYF. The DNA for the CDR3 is TGTGCCAGCAGCTCCCACGGCCTAGCCAAAAACATTCAGTACTTC.

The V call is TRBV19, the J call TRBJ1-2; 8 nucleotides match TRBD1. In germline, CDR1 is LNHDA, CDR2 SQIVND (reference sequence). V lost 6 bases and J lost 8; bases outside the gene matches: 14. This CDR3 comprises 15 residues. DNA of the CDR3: TGTGCCAGTAGCCCTACCCAAACGGACAGGGAAGGCTACACCTTC. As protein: CASSPTQTDREGYTF. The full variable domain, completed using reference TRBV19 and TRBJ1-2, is DGGITQSPKYLFRKEGQNVTLSCEQNLNHDAMYWYRQDPGQGLRLIYYSQIVNDFQKGDIAEGYSVSREKKESFPLTVTSAQKNPTAFYLCASSPTQTDREGYTFGSGTRLTVV.

In nucleotides, the CDR3 is TGTGCCAGCAGGGAGGGGACTATCTACGAGCAGTACTTC. Amino acids: CASREGTIYEQYF. This rearrangement joins TRBV2 to TRBJ2-7; TRBD2 matches 7 bases. J lost 3 bases, V lost 6 bases, and 5 bases had no gene match. CDR1 is SNHLY, CDR2 FYNNEI, per germline. The CDR3 contains 13 residues.

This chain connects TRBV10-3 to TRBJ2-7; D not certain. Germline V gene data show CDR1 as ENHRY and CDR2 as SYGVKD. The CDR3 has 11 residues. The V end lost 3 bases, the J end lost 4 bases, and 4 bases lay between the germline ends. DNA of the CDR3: TGTGCCATCAGTGACGGGTACGAGCAGTACTTC. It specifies CAISDGYEQYF.

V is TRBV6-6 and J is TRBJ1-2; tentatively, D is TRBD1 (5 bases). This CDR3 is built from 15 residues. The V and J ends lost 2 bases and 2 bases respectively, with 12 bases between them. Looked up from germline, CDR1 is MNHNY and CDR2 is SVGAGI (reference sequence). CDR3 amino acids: CASSYGEGANYGYTF. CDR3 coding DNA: TGTGCCAGCAGTTACGGGGAAGGGGCGAACTATGGCTACACCTTC.

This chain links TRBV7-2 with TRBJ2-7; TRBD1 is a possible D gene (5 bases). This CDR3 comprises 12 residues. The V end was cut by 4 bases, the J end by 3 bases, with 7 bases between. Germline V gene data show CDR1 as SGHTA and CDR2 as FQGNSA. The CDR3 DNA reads TGTGCCAGCAGCTCAGGGCTCTACGAGCAGTACTTC. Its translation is CASSSGLYEQYF.

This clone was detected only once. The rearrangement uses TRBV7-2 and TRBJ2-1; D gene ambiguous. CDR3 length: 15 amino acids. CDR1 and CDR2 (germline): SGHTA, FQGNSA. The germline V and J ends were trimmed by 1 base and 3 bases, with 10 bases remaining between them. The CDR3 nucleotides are TGTGCCAGCAGCTTAGGGGAAGGGTACTACAATGAGCAGTTCTTC. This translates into CASSLGEGYYNEQFF. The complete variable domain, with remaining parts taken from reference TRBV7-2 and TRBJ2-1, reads GAGVSQSPSNKVTEKGKDVELRCDPISGHTALYWYRQSLGQGLEFLIYFQGNSAPDKSGLPSDRFSAERTGGSVSTLTIQRTQQEDSAVYLCASSLGEGYYNEQFFGPGTRLTVL.

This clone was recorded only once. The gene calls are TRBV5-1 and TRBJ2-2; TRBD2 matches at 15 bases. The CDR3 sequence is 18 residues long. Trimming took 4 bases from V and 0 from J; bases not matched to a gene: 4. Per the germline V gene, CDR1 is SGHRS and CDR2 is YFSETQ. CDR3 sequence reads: CASSHGLAGGTNTGELFF. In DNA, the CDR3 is TGCGCCAGCAGCCACGGACTAGCGGGGGGGACGAACACCGGGGAGCTGTTTTTT.

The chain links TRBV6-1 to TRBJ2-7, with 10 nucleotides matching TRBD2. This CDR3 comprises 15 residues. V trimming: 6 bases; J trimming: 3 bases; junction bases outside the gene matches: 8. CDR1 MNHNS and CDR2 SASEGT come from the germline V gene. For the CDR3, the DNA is TGTGCCAGCAGGGTGGGGGTAGCGGGAGGCTACGAGCAGTACTTC. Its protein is CASRVGVAGGYEQYF.

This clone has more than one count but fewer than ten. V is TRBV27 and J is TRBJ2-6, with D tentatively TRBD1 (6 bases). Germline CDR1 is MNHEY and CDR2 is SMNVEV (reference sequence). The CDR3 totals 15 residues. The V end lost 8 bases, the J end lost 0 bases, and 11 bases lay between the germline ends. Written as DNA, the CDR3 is TGTGCCAGCGGCAACAGGGACTCTGGGGCCAACGTCCTGACTTTC. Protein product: CASGNRDSGANVLTF.